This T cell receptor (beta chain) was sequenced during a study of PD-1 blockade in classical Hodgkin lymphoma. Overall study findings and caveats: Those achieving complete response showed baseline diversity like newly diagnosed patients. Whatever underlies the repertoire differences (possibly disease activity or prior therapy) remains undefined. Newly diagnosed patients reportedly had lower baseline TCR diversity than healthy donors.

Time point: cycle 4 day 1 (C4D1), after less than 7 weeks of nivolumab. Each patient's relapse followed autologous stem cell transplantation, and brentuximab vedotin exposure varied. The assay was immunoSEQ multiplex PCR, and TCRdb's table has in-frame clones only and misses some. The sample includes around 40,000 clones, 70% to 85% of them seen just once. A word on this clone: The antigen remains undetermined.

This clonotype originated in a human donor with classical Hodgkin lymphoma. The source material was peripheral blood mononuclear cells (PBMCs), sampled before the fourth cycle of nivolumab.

The CDR3 DNA is TGTGCCAGTAGGGACGGACAGGGGGCAGGGACTGAAGCTTTCTTT. As protein: CASRDGQGAGTEAFF. The chain recombines TRBV19 with TRBJ1-1, with 11 bases lining up with TRBD1. With 6 bases clipped from V and 5 bases from J, the junction kept 8 bases outside the gene matches. The germline gives CDR1 LNHDA, CDR2 SQIVND (reference sequence). The CDR3 runs 15 residues.